The rows below give T cell receptor beta chains drawn from one sample of a study of blood T cell repertoires in COVID-19. The assay was immunoSEQ multiplex PCR, and TCRdb's table has in-frame clones only and misses some. The sample has roughly 67,000 clones, 70% to 90% seen once. Sequencing used peripheral blood. The receptors here all came from a man aged 50 to 60 with active COVID-19. The CDR3 runs from the conserved cysteine through the conserved F or W. D genes are given only for firm matches. Some rows have no size entry. The others give once, few or many, or a class for an expanded clone.

D: NA
size: NA
V: TRBV7-9
J: TRBJ2-2
DNA: TGTGCCAGCAGTCTAGGGGTTGTGGACACCGGGGAGCTGTTTTTT
CDR3: CASSLGVVDTGELFF

D: NA
size: NA
V: TRBV6-5
J: TRBJ1-6
DNA: TGTGCCAGCAGCGATCTATCCGCTGGGGCTTCACCCCTCCACTTT
CDR3: CASSDLSAGASPLHF

D: NA
size: NA
V: TRBV11-3
J: TRBJ2-2
DNA: TGTGCCAGCAGCTTATTGGGGGGAGGGAACACCGGGGAGCTGTTTTTT
CDR3: CASSLLGGGNTGELFF

D: NA
size: once
V: TRBV5-5
J: TRBJ1-3
DNA: TGTGCCAGCAGCGGCCGCACCGGAAACACCATATATTTT
CDR3: CASSGRTGNTIYF

D: NA
size: NA
V: TRBV12-5
J: TRBJ2-4
DNA: TGTGCTAGTGGTTTCGGAGGTGGGAACATTCAGTACTTC
CDR3: CASGFGGGNIQYF

D: TRBD1
size: few
V: TRBV14
J: TRBJ2-3
DNA: TGTGCCAGCAGCCAACTAGGGACAGGGGAGAATACGCAGTATTTT
CDR3: CASSQLGTGENTQYF

D: NA
size: NA
V: TRBV4-2
J: TRBJ1-2
DNA: TGTGCCAGCAGCCAAGATTTAGGGCAGGGTAACTATGGCTACACCTTC
CDR3: CASSQDLGQGNYGYTF

D: TRBD2
size: NA
V: TRBV9
J: TRBJ2-3
DNA: TGTGCCAGCAGTTCCATAGCGGGGGGCCCAGATACGCAGTATTTT
CDR3: CASSSIAGGPDTQYF

D: NA
size: NA
V: TRBV20-1
J: TRBJ1-1
DNA: TGCAGTGCTAGAGGGCAGGGGGAAGCTTTCTTT
CDR3: CSARGQGEAFF

D: NA
size: NA
V: TRBV5-1
J: TRBJ1-5
DNA: TGCGCCAGCAGCTTGGAGGGGGGGGGTCAGCCCCAGCATTTT
CDR3: CASSLEGGGQPQHF

D: TRBD1
size: few
V: TRBV30
J: TRBJ1-4
DNA: TGTGCCTGGAGTTTTCTGGGACAGGGGGCGAGTGAAAAACTGTTTTTT
CDR3: CAWSFLGQGASEKLFF

D: TRBD1
size: NA
V: TRBV29-1
J: TRBJ1-1
DNA: TGCAGCGGGGACAGGGGGACTGAAGCTTTCTTT
CDR3: CSGDRGTEAFF

D: NA
size: few
V: TRBV7-6
J: TRBJ2-1
DNA: TGTGCCAGCAGCTTAGGGCCGGGGTTCTACAATGAGCAGTTCTTC
CDR3: CASSLGPGFYNEQFF

D: TRBD2
size: NA
V: TRBV23-1
J: TRBJ2-2
DNA: TGCGCCAGCAGCCCCCCGAGGCTAGCGGGAGACCGGTGCACCGGGGAGCTGTTTTTT
CDR3: CASSPPRLAGDRCTGELFF

D: TRBD1
size: NA
V: TRBV3-1/TRBV3-2
J: TRBJ2-3
DNA: TGTGCCAGCAGCCAAGATAGGGGACAGGCGACAGATACGCAGTATTTT
CDR3: CASSQDRGQATDTQYF